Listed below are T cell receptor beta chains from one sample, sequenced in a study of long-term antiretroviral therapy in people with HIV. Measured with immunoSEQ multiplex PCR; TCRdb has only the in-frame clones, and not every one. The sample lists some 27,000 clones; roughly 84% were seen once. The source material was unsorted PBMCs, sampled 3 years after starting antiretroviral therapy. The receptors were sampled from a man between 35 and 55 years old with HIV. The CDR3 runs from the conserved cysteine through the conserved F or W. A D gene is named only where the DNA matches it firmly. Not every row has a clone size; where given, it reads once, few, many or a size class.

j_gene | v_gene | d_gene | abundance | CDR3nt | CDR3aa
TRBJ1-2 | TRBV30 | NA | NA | TGTGCCTGGAGAACAGGGGGCTACACCTTC | CAWRTGGYTF
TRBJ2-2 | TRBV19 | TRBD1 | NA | TGTGCCAGTAGTATTACGGGGACAGCCGGGGAGCTGTTTTTT | CASSITGTAGELFF
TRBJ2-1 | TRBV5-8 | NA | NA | TGTGCGAGCAGCTTGGGAACGGAGGGGGTATACAATGAGCAGTTCTTC | CASSLGTEGVYNEQFF
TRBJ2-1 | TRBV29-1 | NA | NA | TGCAGCGCTAGAAAACAGCAGGGCAATGAGCAGTTCTTC | CSARKQQGNEQFF
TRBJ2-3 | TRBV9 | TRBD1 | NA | TGTGCCAGCAGCCCGGGACAGGGGGATAGTGATACGCAGTATTTT | CASSPGQGDSDTQYF
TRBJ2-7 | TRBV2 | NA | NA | TGTGCCAGCAGAGCAGACAGGAATTCCTACGAGCAGTACTTC | CASRADRNSYEQYF
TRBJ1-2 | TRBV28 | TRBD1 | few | TGTGCCAGCAGTCCATCAAGGGGGACAGCAGACTATGGCTACACCTTC | CASSPSRGTADYGYTF
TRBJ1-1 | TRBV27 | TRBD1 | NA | TGTGCCAGCAGTTTATTCAGGGGGGGCACTGAAGCTTTCTTT | CASSLFRGGTEAFF
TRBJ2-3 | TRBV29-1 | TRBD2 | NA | TGCAGCGGTGGACTAGCGGGAGCGACCCGAGGTTCAGATACGCAGTATTTT | CSGGLAGATRGSDTQYF
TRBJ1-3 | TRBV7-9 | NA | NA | TGTGCCAGCAGCCCCGACGGCTACTCTGGAAACACCATATATTTT | CASSPDGYSGNTIYF
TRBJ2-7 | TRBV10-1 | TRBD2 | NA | TGCGCCAGCAGCCCCGGTCCTAGCGGGAGCTCCTACGAGCAGTACTTC | CASSPGPSGSSYEQYF
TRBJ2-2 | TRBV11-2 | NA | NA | TGTGCCAGCAGCTTAGACGGGGCCGGGGAGCTGTTTTTT | CASSLDGAGELFF
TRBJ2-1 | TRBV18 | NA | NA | TGTGCCAGCTCACCACTCCCCCCTTCCTACAATGAGCAGTTCTTC | CASSPLPPSYNEQFF
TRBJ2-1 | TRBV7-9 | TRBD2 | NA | TGTGCCAGCAGCCGAACCTGGACTAGCGGGAGAGGGAATGAGCAGTTCTTC | CASSRTWTSGRGNEQFF
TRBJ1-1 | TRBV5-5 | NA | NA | TGTGCCAGCAGGGGGCAATACACTGAAGCTTTCTTT | CASRGQYTEAFF
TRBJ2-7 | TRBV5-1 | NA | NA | TGCGCCAGCAGCCCGAGGGGGGATTTGGGCGAGCAGTACTTC | CASSPRGDLGEQYF
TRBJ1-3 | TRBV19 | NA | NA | TGTGCCAGTAGTGGAACAGGTCCTGCTTTCACCATATATTTT | CASSGTGPAFTIYF
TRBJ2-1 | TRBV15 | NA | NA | TGTGCGGCGGGAAAAAGCTCCTACAATGAGCAGTTCTTC | CAAGKSSYNEQFF
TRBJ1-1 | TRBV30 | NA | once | TGTGCCTGGAGTGTACAACAGAACACTGAAGCTTTCTTT | CAWSVQQNTEAFF
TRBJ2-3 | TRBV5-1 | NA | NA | TGCGCCAGCAGCGCGGAGTCGGATACGCAGTATTTT | CASSAESDTQYF
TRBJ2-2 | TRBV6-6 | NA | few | TGTGCCAGCAGTTACGCGGCCGGCATCGGGGAGCTGTTTTTT | CASSYAAGIGELFF
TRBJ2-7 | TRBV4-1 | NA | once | TGCGCCAGCAGCCAAGATCAGCCAGGACCCTACGAGCAGTACTTC | CASSQDQPGPYEQYF
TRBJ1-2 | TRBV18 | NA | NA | TGTGCCAGCTCAGAGACCGCTAACTATGGCTACACCTTC | CASSETANYGYTF
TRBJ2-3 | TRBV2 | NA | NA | TGTGCCAGCAGTGAGGGGGGTGCTTACACAGATACGCAGTATTTT | CASSEGGAYTDTQYF
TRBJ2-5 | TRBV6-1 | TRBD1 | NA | TGTGCCAGCAGCCTTGACAGGGTCTCTTCCCAGTACTTC | CASSLDRVSSQYF
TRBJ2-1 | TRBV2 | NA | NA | TGTGCCAGCAGTGTCGTCAGGGGCAATGAGCAGTTCTTC | CASSVVRGNEQFF
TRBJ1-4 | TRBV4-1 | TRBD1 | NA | TGCGCCAGCAGCCAAACCGGGACAGGGGGGTCGGGTGAAAAACTGTTTTTT | CASSQTGTGGSGEKLFF
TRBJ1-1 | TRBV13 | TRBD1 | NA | TGTGCCAGCAGCTTGGGACAGGGAGGTACTGAAGCTTTCTTT | CASSLGQGGTEAFF
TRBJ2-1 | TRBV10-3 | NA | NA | TGTGCCACCGGAGGGCCCTCGGGATACAATGAGCAGTTCTTC | CATGGPSGYNEQFF
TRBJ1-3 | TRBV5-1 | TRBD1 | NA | TGCGCCAGCAGCCTGACAGGGGCTGGAAACACCATATATTTT | CASSLTGAGNTIYF
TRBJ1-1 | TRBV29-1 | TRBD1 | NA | TGCAGCGTCGAGACAGGGGGGGGAATTGCTTTCTTT | CSVETGGGIAFF
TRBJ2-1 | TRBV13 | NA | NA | TGTGCCAGCAGCCGTCTACAAGGGAGCGGTGAGCAGTTCTTC | CASSRLQGSGEQFF
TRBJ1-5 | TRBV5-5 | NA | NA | TGTGCCAGCAGCCCGGACAGAAATCAGCCCCAGCATTTT | CASSPDRNQPQHF
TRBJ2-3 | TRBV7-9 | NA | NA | TGTGCCAGCAGCTACCTCGGCAGGGTGAGCACAGATACGCAGTATTTT | CASSYLGRVSTDTQYF
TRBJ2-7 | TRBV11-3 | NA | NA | TGTGCCAGCAGCGCCGGCTACGAGCAGTACTTC | CASSAGYEQYF
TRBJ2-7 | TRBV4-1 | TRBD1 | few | TGCGCCAGCAGCCAAGATAGGATGGGAGGCAGGGGGCATTACGAGCAGTACTTC | CASSQDRMGGRGHYEQYF
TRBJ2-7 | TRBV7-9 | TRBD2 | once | TGTGCCAGCAGCTCCTTAGCGGGATTCTACGAGCAGTACTTC | CASSSLAGFYEQYF
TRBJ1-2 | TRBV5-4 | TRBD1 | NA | TGTGCCAGCAGCACCGGGACAGGGGGGAACTATGGCTACACCTTC | CASSTGTGGNYGYTF
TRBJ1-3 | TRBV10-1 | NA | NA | TGCGCCAGCAGTGAACGGTCCGGGACACTAGGCCGCGGATCCTCTGGAAACACCATATATTTT | CASSERSGTLGRGSSGNTIYF
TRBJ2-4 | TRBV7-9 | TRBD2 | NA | TGTGCCAGCAGCCCAAGACTAGCGGGAGGGGCGGGGCACATTCAGTACTTC | CASSPRLAGGAGHIQYF
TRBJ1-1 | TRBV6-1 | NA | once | TGTGCCAGCAGTTTCATATGGGGGGGGAACACTGAAGCTTTCTTT | CASSFIWGGNTEAFF
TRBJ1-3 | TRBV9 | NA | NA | TGTGCCAGCAGCGCCTCCACAGGGCCTTTTGGAAACACCATATATTTT | CASSASTGPFGNTIYF
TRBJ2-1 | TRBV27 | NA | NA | TGTGCCAGCAGTTTATTTCCAGGCCGTAGCTCCTACAATGAGCAGTTCTTC | CASSLFPGRSSYNEQFF
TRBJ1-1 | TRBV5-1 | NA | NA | TGCGCCAGCAGCTTGGCCGGAAGGGGAGGTGGGACTGAAGCTTTCTTT | CASSLAGRGGGTEAFF
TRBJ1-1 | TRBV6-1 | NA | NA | TGTGCCAGCAGTGAATGGGCCAGGGGGAACACTGAAGCTTTCTTT | CASSEWARGNTEAFF
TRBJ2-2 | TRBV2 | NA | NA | TGTGCCAGCAGTGAAGCTAGGGTGGGGACACAGGAAGAGCTGTTTTTT | CASSEARVGTQEELFF
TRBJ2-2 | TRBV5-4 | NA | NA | TGTGCCAGCAGCTTAGGTAACACCGGGGAGCTGTTTTTT | CASSLGNTGELFF
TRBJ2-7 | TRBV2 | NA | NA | TGTGCCAGCAGTCCTGGGACCTACGAGCAGTACTTC | CASSPGTYEQYF
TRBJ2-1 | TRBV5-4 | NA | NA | TGTGCCAGCAGCCCTCGGGGATACAATGAGCAGTTCTTC | CASSPRGYNEQFF
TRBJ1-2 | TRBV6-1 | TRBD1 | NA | TGTGCCAGCATCGAAGCACAGGGGGCAGGCTATGGCTACACCTTC | CASIEAQGAGYGYTF
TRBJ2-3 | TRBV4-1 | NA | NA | TGCGCCAGCAGCCAAGACATTACAGGGTTTACAGATACGCAGTATTTT | CASSQDITGFTDTQYF
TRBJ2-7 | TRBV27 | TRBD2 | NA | TGTGCCAGCAGACGGGAGGCTCTTGGACTCTACGAGCAGTACTTC | CASRREALGLYEQYF
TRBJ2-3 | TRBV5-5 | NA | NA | TGTGCCAGCAGTTCCCTCCCGGCCTACACAGATACGCAGTATTTT | CASSSLPAYTDTQYF